What follows are 3 T cell receptor beta chains derived from one specimen sequenced in a study of vaccination and CD4 T cells after COVID-19. Described treatment: roughly 10-day PBMC culture with coronavirus spike peptide pools or control peptides (ViraFEST assay). The assay that was used to sequence DNA from cultured CD4+ T cells was the Oncomine TCR Beta short-read assay. TCRdb processed the PCR reads anew with MiXCR; each CDR3 protein has one entry. The data contain about 8,800 distinct CDR3 sequences, 60% of them singletons. These receptors have no identified antigens. Specimen: cultured CD4+ T cells from blood, collected after SARS-CoV-2 vaccination. These receptors were obtained from a human donor with COVID-19.

V usage is TRBV19 and J usage is TRBJ1-2; D remains ambiguous. V lost 7 bases, J lost 8 bases, and 11 bases lay in between. The CDR3 sequence is 11 residues long. Germline V gene sequence: CDR1 LNHDA, CDR2 SQIVND (reference sequence). CDR3 sequence reads: CASNTDGGYTF. The CDR3 coding sequence is TGTGCCAGTAATACCGACGGCGGCTACACCTTC.

This clonotype has just one count. The chain uses TRBV7-2 and TRBJ2-2, with D perhaps given as TRBD1 or TRBD2 (6 bases each). The V end lost 3 bases, the J end lost 2 bases, and 10 bases lay between the germline ends. The germline gives CDR1 SGHTA, CDR2 FQGNSA. This CDR3 has 15 residues. CDR3 DNA sequence: TGTGCCAGCAGCTTTACGGGGGCTAACACCGGGGAGCTGTTTTTT. It translates to CASSFTGANTGELFF.

This clonotype was seen a handful of times. This chain links TRBV20-1 with TRBJ1-5, with TRBD1 matching 11 bases. This CDR3 region has 14 residues. The J segment lost 7 bases and the V segment lost 6 bases, leaving 8 bases of the junction unmatched. The V gene's germline CDR1 is DFQATT and CDR2 SNEGSKA (reference sequence). The CDR3, as DNA: TGCAGTGCCCAGGTGGGGACAGGGGGACAGCCCCAGCATTTT. It specifies CSAQVGTGGQPQHF.